The 20 T cell receptor beta chains below come from one sample, sequenced in a study of CD8 T cells in Susac syndrome. The RNA input was about 0.5 to 1 ug, and it was reverse transcribed with random hexamers. TCRdb fed the immunoSEQ multiplex PCR reads into MiXCR, producing one record per CDR3 protein. The sample consists of 180,000 or so distinct CDR3 sequences, over 85% of them appearing once. The specimen sequenced was CD4+ T cells from PBMCs. Receptor source: a human donor in good health.

The chain couples TRBV3-1 to TRBJ2-7; D gene uncertain. V was cut by 1 base and J by 2 bases, with 18 bases left in between. The CDR3 extends over 17 amino acids. Germline V CDR1 and CDR2: LGHDT, YNNKEL (reference sequence). The CDR3 here is CASSQVPSFGVPYEQYF. For the CDR3, the DNA is TGTGCCAGCAGCCAAGTCCCGAGCTTCGGAGTTCCCTACGAGCAGTACTTC.

The gene calls are TRBV7-9 and TRBJ1-2; TRBD1 matches at 7 bases. The junction had 8 bases not matched to a gene; V was cut back by 3 bases and J by 7 bases. The CDR3 runs 14 residues. CDR1 and CDR2 from the germline V gene are SEHNR and FQNEAQ (reference sequence). The CDR3 region is CASSFMTGLRGYTF. For the CDR3, the DNA is TGTGCCAGCAGCTTTATGACAGGGTTGCGTGGCTACACCTTC.

The chain recombines TRBV18 with TRBJ1-1; the D gene is possibly TRBD1 (5 bases). The CDR3 spans 14 residues. Per germline, CDR1 KGHSH and CDR2 LQKENI. The V end was cut by 2 bases, the J end by 1 base, with 8 bases between. The CDR3 region is CASSPGGGNTEAFF. The CDR3 region has the DNA TGTGCCAGCTCACCAGGCGGGGGGAACACTGAAGCTTTCTTT.

The J gene is TRBJ2-3, the V gene TRBV11-2; 7 nucleotides line up with TRBD2. V lost 8 bases and J lost 2; bases outside the gene matches: 10. Germline loops: CDR1 SGHAT, CDR2 FQNNGV. CDR3 length: 15 amino acids. The CDR3 loop reads CASGRPSGTTDTQYF. The CDR3 nucleotides are TGTGCCAGCGGAAGGCCTAGCGGAACCACAGATACGCAGTATTTT.

The chain combines TRBV5-1 with TRBJ1-5; D gene ambiguous. Trimming left V 0 bases short and J 6 bases short, with 7 bases between. The CDR3 runs 13 residues. CDR1 and CDR2 from the germline V gene are SGHRS and YFSETQ. The CDR3 protein is CASSLVGRQPQHF. CDR3 nucleotides: TGCGCCAGCAGCTTGGTCGGGCGTCAGCCCCAGCATTTT. Based on the CDR3 plus reference TRBV5-1 and TRBJ1-5, the full variable domain is KAGVTQTPRYLIKTRGQQVTLSCSPISGHRSVSWYQQTPGQGLQFLFEYFSETQRNKGNFPGRFSGRQFSNSRSEMNVSTLELGDSALYLCASSLVGRQPQHFGDGTRLSIL.

The chain combines TRBV30 with TRBJ1-2; D is uncertain. The length of the CDR3 is 12 residues. The V and J ends lost 2 bases and 5 bases respectively, with 9 bases between them. Germline assignment: CDR1 GTSNPN and CDR2 SVGIG (reference sequence). The CDR3 nucleotides read TGTGCCTGGAGTCCCACCCGATATGGCTACACCTTC. It codes for CAWSPTRYGYTF.

This chain connects TRBV20-1 to TRBJ2-5; D possibly matches TRBD1 or TRBD2 (5 bases each). V was cut by 6 bases and J by 1 base, with 15 bases left in between. The germline V gene has CDR1 DFQATT and CDR2 SNEGSKA (reference sequence). The CDR3 has 14 amino acids. The CDR3 DNA follows: TGCAGTGCGGGGCGGGTACGGTCCCAAGAGACCCAGTACTTC. Its translation: CSAGRVRSQETQYF.

The chain combines TRBV20-1 with TRBJ1-1; TRBD1 matches at 10 bases. Germline CDR1 reads DFQATT; CDR2 reads SNEGSKA (reference sequence). There are 15 residues in the CDR3. The trim removed 4 bases at V and 4 bases at J, leaving 9 bases unmatched. The CDR3 sequence is CSAIQTGGWFTEAFF. The CDR3 DNA sequence: TGCAGTGCTATCCAGACAGGGGGCTGGTTCACTGAAGCTTTCTTT.

This chain joins TRBV30 and TRBJ1-2; 7 positions agree with TRBD1. The CDR3 has 13 amino acids. The trim removed 3 bases at V and 6 bases at J, leaving 7 bases unmatched. CDR1 is GTSNPN and CDR2 is SVGIG in the germline V gene (reference sequence). The CDR3 protein is CAWSAMTGNGYTF. The CDR3 DNA reads as TGTGCCTGGAGCGCTATGACAGGGAATGGCTACACCTTC.

The chain carries TRBV6-6 and TRBJ2-1; 8 bases are a match to TRBD2. Germline V gene sequence: CDR1 MNHNY, CDR2 SVGAGI (reference sequence). The CDR3 totals 15 residues. V lost 7 bases to trimming and J lost 10 bases; unmatched junction nucleotides: 15. The DNA of the CDR3 is TGTGCCAGCATCCCGGGTCCGGGGGGGGCGTCGGAGCAGTTCTTC. As protein: CASIPGPGGASEQFF.

V usage is TRBV20-1 and J usage is TRBJ1-5, with 7 bases fitting TRBD1. The V gene end was trimmed by 5 bases and the J gene end by 4 bases; junction bases not matched to a gene: 17. This CDR3 is built from 17 residues. The germline CDR1 and CDR2 sequences are DFQATT and SNEGSKA (reference sequence). Here the CDR3 reads CSAPVGPPGGKNQPQHF. The CDR3 nucleotides are TGCAGTGCTCCTGTTGGGCCCCCAGGGGGGAAAAATCAGCCCCAGCATTTT.

The chain couples TRBV7-9 to TRBJ2-6; D gene uncertain. The CDR3 length is 15 residues. Trimming removed 10 bases at V and 0 bases at J, with 13 bases between. Germline CDR1 and CDR2: SEHNR and FQNEAQ (reference sequence). CDR3 loop: CATAVVNSGANVLTF. The CDR3 bases are TGTGCCACCGCGGTCGTTAACTCTGGGGCCAACGTCCTGACTTTC. The complete variable domain, with remaining parts taken from reference TRBV7-9 and TRBJ2-6, reads DTGVSQNPRHKITKRGQNVTFRCDPISEHNRLYWYRQTLGQGPEFLTYFQNEAQLEKSRLLSDRFSAERPKGSFSTLEIQRTEQGDSAMYLCATAVVNSGANVLTFGAGSRLTVL.

The chain employs TRBV12-3 or TRBV12-4 and TRBJ2-2; no reliable D call. The CDR3 consists of 15 residues. The V end lost 0 bases, the J end lost 2 bases, and 7 bases lay between the germline ends. The CDR3 nucleotides are TGTGCCAGCAGTTTAGCGGCGACCAACACCGGGGAGCTGTTTTTT. Protein: CASSLAATNTGELFF.

The chain couples TRBV20-1 to TRBJ1-2; TRBD1 is a possible D gene (5 bases). The CDR3 has 14 residues. Germline V gives CDR1 DFQATT, CDR2 SNEGSKA (reference sequence). The ends were cut back, 6 bases at V and 5 bases at J, with 19 bases in the middle. The CDR3 protein is CSAHGPRGEYGYTF. In DNA form, the CDR3 reads TGCAGTGCGCACGGACCCCGAGGGGAATATGGCTACACCTTC.

This clonotype was recorded once. DNA of the CDR3: TGCGCCAGCAGCCTTAGGGATAGGGGAAGCCGGTACAATGAGCAGTTCTTC. Its translation is CASSLRDRGSRYNEQFF. The J gene is TRBJ2-1, the V gene TRBV4-3; a weak D match, TRBD1 (5 bases). Per the germline V gene, CDR1 is LGHNA and CDR2 is YSLEER. V lost 4 bases and J 4 bases, leaving 20 bases between the germline ends. CDR3 length equals 17 residues.

This clonotype appeared a single time. The chain links TRBV12-3 or TRBV12-4 to TRBJ1-3; TRBD1 is a possible D gene (6 bases). The ends were cut back, 7 bases at V and 0 bases at J, with 10 bases in the middle. The CDR3 loop spans 14 amino acids. CDR3 coding DNA: TGTGCCAGCAATGACAGGTTCTCTGGAAACACCATATATTTT. Translation gives CASNDRFSGNTIYF.

V and J are TRBV29-1 and TRBJ1-5; D ambiguous. The CDR3 has 13 amino acids. V shed 7 bases and J shed 0 bases, with 10 bases lying between them. Germline V CDR1 and CDR2: SQVTM, ANQGSEA. CDR3 bases: TGCAGCGCGGAGGTGGATAGCAATCAGCCCCAGCATTTT. Encoded protein: CSAEVDSNQPQHF.

The chain carries TRBV9 and TRBJ1-1; maybe TRBD1 (5 bases). This CDR3 is 14 amino acids long. V was cut by 0 bases and J by 5 bases, with 11 bases left in between. CDR1 is SGDLS, CDR2 YYNGEE, per germline. The CDR3 is CASSVDGDGTEAFF. CDR3 nucleotides: TGTGCCAGCAGCGTAGACGGGGACGGGACTGAAGCTTTCTTT.

The J gene is TRBJ2-3, the V gene TRBV4-3, with D unresolved. CDR3 length equals 15 residues. The V gene's germline CDR1 is LGHNA and CDR2 YSLEER. The V gene lost 0 bases and the J gene lost 4 bases, with 11 bases spanning the gap. In DNA, the CDR3 is TGCGCCAGCAGCCAAGATCTGGGGTGGCCAGATACGCAGTATTTT. The encoded protein is CASSQDLGWPDTQYF.

This chain uses TRBV2 with TRBJ2-4; tentatively, D is TRBD1 (6 bases). CDR3 length equals 15 residues. V dropped 6 bases and J dropped 2 bases, with 14 bases sitting between them. From germline, CDR1 is SNHLY and CDR2 FYNNEI. CDR3 loop: CASRDIQGSKNIQYF. The CDR3 DNA is TGTGCCAGCAGAGATATACAGGGATCCAAAAACATTCAGTACTTC.